The T cell receptor beta chain under discussion was sequenced for a study of OX40 agonist ivuxolimab in advanced cancers. Background on the study: Ivuxolimab, an antibody that agonizes OX40 (CD134), was administered to the patients.

This clone was seen a single time. Sequencing was performed with immunoSEQ multiplex PCR; in TCRdb, only in-frame clones are kept and a portion is missing. The table lists some 49,000 clones, nearly 85% of them singletons. There are 13 residues in the CDR3. CDR1 is SGHNT, CDR2 YYREEE, per germline (reference sequence). The germline V and J ends were trimmed by 4 bases and 1 base, with 8 bases remaining between them. The TCR comes from an adult with an advanced solid tumor such as melanoma, head and neck, liver or kidney cancer. Specimen: CD4+ or CD8+ T cells sorted from blood, collected in a trial of the OX40 agonist ivuxolimab. The chain recombines TRBV5-4 with TRBJ1-1; no definite D call. CDR3 region: CASSRSENTEAFF. The DNA of the CDR3 is TGTGCCAGCAGCCGGTCCGAGAACACTGAAGCTTTCTTT.